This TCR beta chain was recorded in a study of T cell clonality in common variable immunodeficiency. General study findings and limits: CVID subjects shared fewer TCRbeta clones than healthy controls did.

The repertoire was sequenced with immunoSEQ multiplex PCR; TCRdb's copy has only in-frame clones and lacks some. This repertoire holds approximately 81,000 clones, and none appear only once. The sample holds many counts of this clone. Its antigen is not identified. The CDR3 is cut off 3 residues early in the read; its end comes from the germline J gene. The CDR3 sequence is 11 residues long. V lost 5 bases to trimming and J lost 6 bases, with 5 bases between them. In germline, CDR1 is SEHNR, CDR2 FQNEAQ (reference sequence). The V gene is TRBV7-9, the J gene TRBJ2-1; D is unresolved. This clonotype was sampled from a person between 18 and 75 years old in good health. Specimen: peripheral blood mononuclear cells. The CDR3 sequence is CASSRSNEQFF. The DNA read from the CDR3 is TGTGCCAGCAGCCGTTCCAATGAG. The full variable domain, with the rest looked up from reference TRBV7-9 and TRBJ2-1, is DTGVSQNPRHKITKRGQNVTFRCDPISEHNRLYWYRQTLGQGPEFLTYFQNEAQLEKSRLLSDRFSAERPKGSFSTLEIQRTEQGDSAMYLCASSRSNEQFFGPGTRLTVL.